This TCR beta chain derives from a study of T-cell reconstitution after alpha-beta-depleted transplantation in children. CDR1 and CDR2 from the germline V gene are KGHSH and LQKENI. The CDR3 has 17 residues. Losses at the gene ends were 8 bases for V and 4 bases for J; bases not matched to a gene: 11. As it was prepared, the TCRbeta library received unique molecular identifiers. TCRdb reanalysed the PCR reads using MiXCR and keeps one entry per CDR3 protein. Of about 830,000 distinct CDR3 sequences listed, about 16% are singletons. The sequenced sample was PBMCs, mostly from graft donor cells, obtained 360 days after TCRalphabeta/CD19-depleted stem cell transplant. The sequence was obtained from a male patient under 18 who had a stem cell transplant for acute lymphoblastic leukemia, so the T cells may come from the graft donor. The V gene is TRBV18, the J gene TRBJ2-3, with 14 bases lining up with TRBD2. The CDR3 reads CASGPSGLAGVADTQYF. Written as DNA, the CDR3 is TGTGCCAGCGGGCCCTCGGGACTAGCGGGAGTTGCAGATACGCAGTATTTT.